This T cell receptor beta chain was captured in a study of T-cell memory formation after mild COVID-19. As for the study in general: Clustering of TCRs was largely donor specific.

This clonotype has just a few counts. CDR1 and CDR2 from the germline V gene are SNHLY and FYNNEI. J lost 5 bases, V lost 8 bases, and 9 bases had no gene match. The CDR3 runs 15 residues. A single record per CDR3 protein comes from TCRdb applying MiXCR to the 5' RACE reads. The table records approximately 570,000 distinct CDR3 sequences, over 15% of them present only once. The chain couples TRBV2 to TRBJ2-2, with TRBD2 matching over 9 bases. The source material was PBMCs or a T cell subset sorted from them (not recorded which). The TCR comes from an adult woman who had mild COVID-19 (a few samples of this study predate the infection). Cell type and time point are not known. The CDR3 nucleotides read TGTGCCAGCTCCCCGGAGCTAGCGGGAACCGGGGAGCTGTTTTTT. Residues: CASSPELAGTGELFF.